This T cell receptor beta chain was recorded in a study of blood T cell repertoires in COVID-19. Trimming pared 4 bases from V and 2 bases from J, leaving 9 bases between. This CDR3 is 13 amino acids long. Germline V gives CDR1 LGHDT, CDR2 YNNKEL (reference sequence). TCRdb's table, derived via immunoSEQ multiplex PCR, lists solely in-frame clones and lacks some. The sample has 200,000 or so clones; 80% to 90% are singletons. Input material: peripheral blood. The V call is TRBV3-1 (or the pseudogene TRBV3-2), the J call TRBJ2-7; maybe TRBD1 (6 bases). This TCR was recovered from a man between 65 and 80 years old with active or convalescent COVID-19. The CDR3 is CASSPRTAYEQYF. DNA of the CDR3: TGTGCCAGCAGCCCGAGGACAGCCTACGAGCAGTACTTC.